Reported below is one TCR beta chain. MiXCR, run by TCRdb on the 5' RACE reads, gives a single entry per CDR3 protein. The sample has a few hundred thousand distinct CDR3 sequences, over 12% seen once. Germline V lookup: CDR1 SGDLS, CDR2 YYNGEE. V was clipped by 3 bases and J by 10 bases, with 11 bases between them. This CDR3 is built from 12 residues. The record originates from a study of identical twins. Healthy Caucasians, and only they, were the donors. This sample also appeared in a second study, on yellow fever vaccine responses in identical twins.

The material sequenced was CD4+ T cells sorted from blood. This clonotype originated in a woman younger than 35 in good health. The rearrangement joins TRBV9 to TRBJ2-1; possibly TRBD2 for D (7 bases). The CDR3 DNA reads as TGTGCCAGCAGCGGTGAGGGGGGGGAGCAGTTCTTC. This sequence encodes CASSGEGGEQFF.